This T cell receptor beta chain came from a study of T-cell memory formation after mild COVID-19. Study-level background: Clustering of TCRs was largely donor specific. Overall study results and limits: Clones that contracted from day 15 to 85 were balanced CD4/CD8, while later expanders leaned CD4+. Of the contracting clones, CD4+ ones lay mainly in CM and EM, and CD8+ ones in EMRA.

Germline loops: CDR1 MNHNY, CDR2 SVGAGI (reference sequence). V dropped 0 bases and J dropped 10; count of bases not matched to a gene: 4. The CDR3 is 14 amino acids. This clonotype was counted many times. The antigen is not known. TCRdb ran MiXCR on the 5' RACE reads and lists one entry per CDR3 protein. The repertoire holds some 150,000 distinct CDR3 sequences, with approximately 5.7% as singletons. The sample was PBMCs or a T cell subset sorted from them (not recorded which). The clonotype comes from an adult woman who had mild COVID-19 (a few samples of this study predate the infection). Cell type and time point are not known. V gene TRBV6-6 combines with J gene TRBJ2-1; 9 positions agree with TRBD2. For the CDR3, the DNA is TGTGCCAGCAGTTACTCTAATGGACTAGCGGAGCAGTTCTTC. Amino acid sequence: CASSYSNGLAEQFF.